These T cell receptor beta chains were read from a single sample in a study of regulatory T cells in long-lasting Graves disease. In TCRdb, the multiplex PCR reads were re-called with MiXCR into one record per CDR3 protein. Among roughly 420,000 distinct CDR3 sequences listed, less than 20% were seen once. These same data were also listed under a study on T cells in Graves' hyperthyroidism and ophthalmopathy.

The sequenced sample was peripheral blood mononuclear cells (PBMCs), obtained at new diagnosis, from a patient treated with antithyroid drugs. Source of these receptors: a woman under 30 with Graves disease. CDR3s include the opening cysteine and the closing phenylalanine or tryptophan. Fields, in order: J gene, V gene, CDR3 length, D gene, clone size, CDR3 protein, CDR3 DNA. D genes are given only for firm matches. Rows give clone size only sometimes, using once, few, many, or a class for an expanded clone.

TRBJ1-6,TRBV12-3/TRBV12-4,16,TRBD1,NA,CASSPGGASYNSPLHF,TGTGCCAGCAGCCCAGGGGGCGCCTCCTATAATTCACCCCTCCACTTT
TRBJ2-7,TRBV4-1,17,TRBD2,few,CASGQDYRLAGVYEQYF,TGCGCCAGCGGCCAAGATTATAGGCTAGCGGGAGTTTACGAGCAGTACTTC
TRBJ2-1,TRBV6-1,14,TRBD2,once,CASSGGTRGNEQFF,TGTGCCAGCAGTGGGGGGACTAGGGGGAATGAGCAGTTCTTC
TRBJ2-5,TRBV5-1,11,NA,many,CASSFSETQYF,TGTGCCAGCAGCTTCTCAGAGACCCAGTACTTC
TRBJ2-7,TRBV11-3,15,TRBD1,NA,CASSFRGQASYEQYF,TGTGCCAGCAGCTTTCGGGGACAGGCTTCCTACGAGCAGTACTTC
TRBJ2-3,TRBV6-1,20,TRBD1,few,CASSMTGGEKRGRPQDTQYF,TGTGCCAGCAGCATGACAGGGGGCGAGAAACGCGGGAGGCCTCAAGATACGCAGTATTTT
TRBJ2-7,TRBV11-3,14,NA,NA,CASSIGGLVYEQYF,TGTGCCAGCAGCATAGGGGGACTGGTCTACGAGCAGTACTTC
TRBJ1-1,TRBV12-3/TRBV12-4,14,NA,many,CASRVADFVAEAFF,TGTGCCAGCAGGGTAGCGGACTTTGTCGCTGAAGCTTTCTTT
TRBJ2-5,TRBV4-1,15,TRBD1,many,CASSQEATGLGTQYF,TGCGCCAGCAGCCAAGAGGCGACAGGGTTGGGGACCCAGTACTTC
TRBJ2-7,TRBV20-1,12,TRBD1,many,CSASRTGYEQYF,TGCAGTGCTAGCAGGACAGGCTACGAGCAGTACTTC
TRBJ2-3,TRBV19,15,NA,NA,CASSILGFGTDTQYF,TGTGCCAGTAGTATCCTGGGGTTCGGCACAGATACGCAGTATTTT
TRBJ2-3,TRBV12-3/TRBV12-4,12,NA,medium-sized,CASSPFFDTQYF,TGTGCCAGCAGTCCCTTTTTCGATACGCAGTATTTT
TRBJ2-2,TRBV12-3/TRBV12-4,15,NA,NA,CASRIPGALAGELFF,TGTGCCAGCAGGATACCGGGAGCATTAGCCGGGGAGCTGTTTTTT
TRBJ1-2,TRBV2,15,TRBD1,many,CASSETGAMNYGYTF,TGTGCCAGCAGCGAGACAGGGGCCATGAACTATGGCTACACCTTC
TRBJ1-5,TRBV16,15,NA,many,CASSQSGGVGQPQHF,TGTGCCAGCAGCCAATCGGGCGGGGTCGGCCAGCCCCAGCATTTT
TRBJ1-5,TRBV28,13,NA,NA,CASIGRDNQPQHF,TGTGCCAGCATCGGCAGGGACAATCAGCCCCAGCATTTT
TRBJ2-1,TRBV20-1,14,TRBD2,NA,CSAGGLALYNEQFF,TGCAGTGCTGGGGGACTAGCGCTCTACAATGAGCAGTTCTTC
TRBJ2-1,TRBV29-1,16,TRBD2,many,CSVEETGRAWGNEQFF,TGCAGCGTTGAAGAAACCGGGAGGGCCTGGGGCAATGAGCAGTTCTTC
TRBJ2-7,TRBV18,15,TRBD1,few,CASSPGQGSSYEQYF,TGTGCCAGCTCACCTGGACAGGGAAGCTCCTACGAGCAGTACTTC
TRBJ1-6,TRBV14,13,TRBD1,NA,CASSQTGDSPLHF,TGTGCCAGCAGCCAAACAGGGGATTCACCCCTCCACTTT
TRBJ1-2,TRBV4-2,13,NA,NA,CASSPFTNYGYTF,TGTGCCAGCAGCCCCTTTACAAACTATGGCTACACCTTC
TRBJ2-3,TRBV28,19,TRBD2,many,CASSLAYGGTSGSPDTQYF,TGTGCCAGCAGTTTAGCTTATGGGGGGACTAGCGGGAGTCCAGATACGCAGTATTTT
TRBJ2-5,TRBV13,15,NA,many,CASSLVGAPQETQYF,TGTGCCAGCAGCTTAGTCGGGGCCCCACAAGAGACCCAGTACTTC
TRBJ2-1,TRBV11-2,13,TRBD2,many,CASSLLAVNEQFF,TGTGCCAGCAGCTTACTAGCGGTCAATGAGCAGTTCTTC
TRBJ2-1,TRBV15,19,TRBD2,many,CATSSYPTGTSNSYNEQFF,TGTGCCACCAGCAGTTACCCCACCGGGACTAGCAACTCCTACAATGAGCAGTTCTTC
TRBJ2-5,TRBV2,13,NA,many,CASSEFIQETQYF,TGTGCCAGCAGTGAATTCATACAAGAGACCCAGTACTTC
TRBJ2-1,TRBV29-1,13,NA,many,CSVVRLTYNEQFF,TGCAGCGTTGTTAGGCTTACCTACAATGAGCAGTTCTTC
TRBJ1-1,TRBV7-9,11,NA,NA,CASSLAPEAFF,TGTGCCAGCAGCCTTGCCCCTGAAGCTTTCTTT
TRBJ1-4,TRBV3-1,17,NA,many,CASSQPRTVPTNEKLFF,TGTGCCAGCAGCCAGCCCCGGACAGTTCCAACTAATGAAAAACTGTTTTTT
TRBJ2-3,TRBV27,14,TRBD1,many,CASIKTGVADTQYF,TGTGCCAGCATAAAGACAGGGGTGGCAGATACGCAGTATTTT
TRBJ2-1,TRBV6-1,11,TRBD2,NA,CASGETSPNFF,TGTGCCAGTGGTGAGACTAGCCCCAATTTCTTC
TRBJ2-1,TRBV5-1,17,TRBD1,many,CASSLISGGTGVNEQFF,TGCGCCAGCAGCTTGATTTCTGGAGGGACAGGGGTCAATGAGCAGTTCTTC